The sequence of this T cell receptor (beta chain) was determined in a study of response to subunit inactivated influenza vaccine (dated by TCRdb to 2016 to 2018). With respect to the entire study: Deep quantitative T cell receptor repertoire profiling was used in the study to track responses to a trivalent subunit inactivated influenza vaccine. The investigation overall reported the following: According to the authors, only a limited number of new T cells may be recruited by each seasonal influenza vaccination.

The method behind the library was RT-PCR. Instrument on record: Illumina HiSeq 2500. In TCRdb, the public reads were trimmed at Q25 with fastp and aligned with MiXCR, with productive beta chains retained. Every entry covers one CDR3 protein and lists the most common genes and DNA from its rows. The sample contains a few hundred thousand distinct CDR3 sequences, 12% to 15% of them found a single time. The top ten clones comprise 11% of the sample. V was cut back by 0 bases and J by 0 bases, leaving a gap of 8 bases between them. The CDR3, from cysteine to phenylalanine, totals 15 residues. Just the 45-base CDR3 DNA is kept, in frame starting at base 1. The germline V gene provides CDR1 SNHLY and CDR2 FYNNEI. This clonotype was seen at least ten times. Its cognate antigen has yet to be identified. No base quality values were provided; no much bigger clone lies one nucleotide off.

The TCR originated in a man aged 50 to 60 who received an inactivated influenza vaccine. Donor details come from another sample of the same person, matched by shared clones. Specimen: PBMCs from blood, collected 11 to 12 days after vaccination. The rearranged segments are TRBV2 and TRBJ1-1; a confident D gene designation cannot be given. The CDR3 sequence is CASSEARIMNTEAFF. The DNA sequence is TGTGCCAGCAGTGAAGCGCGAATAATGAACACTGAAGCTTTCTTT.